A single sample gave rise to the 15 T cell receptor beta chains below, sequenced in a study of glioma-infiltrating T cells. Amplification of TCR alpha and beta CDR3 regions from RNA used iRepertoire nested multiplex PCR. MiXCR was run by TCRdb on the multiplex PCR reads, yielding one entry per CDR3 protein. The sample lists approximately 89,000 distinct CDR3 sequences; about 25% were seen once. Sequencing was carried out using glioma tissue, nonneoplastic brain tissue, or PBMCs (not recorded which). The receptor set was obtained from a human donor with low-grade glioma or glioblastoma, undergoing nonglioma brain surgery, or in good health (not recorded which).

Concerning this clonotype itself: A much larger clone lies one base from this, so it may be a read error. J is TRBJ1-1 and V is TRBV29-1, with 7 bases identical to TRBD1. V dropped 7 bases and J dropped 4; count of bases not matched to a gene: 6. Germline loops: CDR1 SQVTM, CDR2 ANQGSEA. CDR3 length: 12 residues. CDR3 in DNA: TGCAGCGCCAGGGGGGCGAGCACTGAAGCTTTCTTT. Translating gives CSARGASTEAFF.

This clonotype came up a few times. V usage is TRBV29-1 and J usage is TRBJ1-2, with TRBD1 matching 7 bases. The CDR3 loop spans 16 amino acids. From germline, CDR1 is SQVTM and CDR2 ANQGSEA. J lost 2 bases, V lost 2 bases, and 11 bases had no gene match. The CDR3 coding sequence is TGCAGCGTTGAACATACATCCGGGACAGTAAACTATGGCTACACCTTC. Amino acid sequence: CSVEHTSGTVNYGYTF. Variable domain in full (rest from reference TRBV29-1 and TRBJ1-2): SAVISQKPSRDICQRGTSLTIQCQVDSQVTMMFWYRQQPGQSLTLIATANQGSEATYESGFVIDKFPISRPNLTFSTLTVSNMSPEDSSIYLCSVEHTSGTVNYGYTFGSGTRLTVV.

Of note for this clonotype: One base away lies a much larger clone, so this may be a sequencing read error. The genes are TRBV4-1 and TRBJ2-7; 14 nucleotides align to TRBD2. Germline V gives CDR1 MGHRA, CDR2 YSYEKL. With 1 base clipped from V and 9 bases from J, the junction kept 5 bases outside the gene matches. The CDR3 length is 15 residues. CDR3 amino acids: CASSQAGLAGVGQYF. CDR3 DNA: TGCGCCAGCAGCCAAGCGGGACTAGCGGGAGTAGGGCAGTACTTC.

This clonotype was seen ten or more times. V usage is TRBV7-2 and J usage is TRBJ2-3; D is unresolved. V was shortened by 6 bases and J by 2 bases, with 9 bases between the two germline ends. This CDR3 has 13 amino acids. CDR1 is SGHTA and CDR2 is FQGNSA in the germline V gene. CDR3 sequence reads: CASSLEVTDTQYF. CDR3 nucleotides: TGTGCCAGCAGTCTAGAAGTCACAGATACGCAGTATTTT.

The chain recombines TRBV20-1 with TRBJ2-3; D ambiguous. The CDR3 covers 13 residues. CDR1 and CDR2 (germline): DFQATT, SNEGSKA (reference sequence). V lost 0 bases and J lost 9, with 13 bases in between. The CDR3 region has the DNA TGCAGTGCTAGAGACGGCACATGGGAAACGCAGTATTTT. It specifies CSARDGTWETQYF.

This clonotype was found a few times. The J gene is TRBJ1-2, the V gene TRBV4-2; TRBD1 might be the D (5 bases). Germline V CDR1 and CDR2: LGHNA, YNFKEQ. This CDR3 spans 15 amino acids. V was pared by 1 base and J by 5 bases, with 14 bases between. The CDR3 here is CASSQGMRDLYGYTF. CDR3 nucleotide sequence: TGTGCCAGCAGCCAAGGCATGAGGGACCTATATGGCTACACCTTC.

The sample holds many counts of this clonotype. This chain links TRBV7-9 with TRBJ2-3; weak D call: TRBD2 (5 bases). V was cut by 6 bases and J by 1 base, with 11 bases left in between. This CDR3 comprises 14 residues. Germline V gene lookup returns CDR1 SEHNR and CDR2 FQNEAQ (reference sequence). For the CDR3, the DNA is TGTGCCAGCAGTCACCCCGGGGGCACAGATACGCAGTATTTT. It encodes CASSHPGGTDTQYF.

The CDR3 is CASSPGTHQETQYF. CDR3 bases: TGCGCCAGCAGCCCCGGGACACACCAAGAGACCCAGTACTTC. The chain has TRBV5-1 and TRBJ2-5; maybe TRBD1 (6 bases). Trimming left V 4 bases short and J 0 bases short, with 10 bases between. The germline CDR1 and CDR2 sequences are SGHRS and YFSETQ. CDR3 length: 14 amino acids.

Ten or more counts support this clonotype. DNA for the CDR3: TGTGCCAGCAGTTACTCAGGGGCAACTAATGAAAAACTGTTTTTT. It is translated as CASSYSGATNEKLFF. J is TRBJ1-4 and V is TRBV6-5, with D tentatively TRBD1 (5 bases). The V and J ends lost 0 bases and 0 bases respectively, with 5 bases between them. The germline V gene has CDR1 MNHEY and CDR2 SVGAGI. This CDR3 is built from 15 residues.

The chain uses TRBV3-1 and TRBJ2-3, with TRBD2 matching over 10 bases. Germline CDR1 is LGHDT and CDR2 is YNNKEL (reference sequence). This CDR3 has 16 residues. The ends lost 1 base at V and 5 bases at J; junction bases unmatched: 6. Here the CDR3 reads CASSQAGTSDIDTQYF. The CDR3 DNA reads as TGTGCCAGCAGCCAAGCGGGGACTAGCGATATAGATACGCAGTATTTT.

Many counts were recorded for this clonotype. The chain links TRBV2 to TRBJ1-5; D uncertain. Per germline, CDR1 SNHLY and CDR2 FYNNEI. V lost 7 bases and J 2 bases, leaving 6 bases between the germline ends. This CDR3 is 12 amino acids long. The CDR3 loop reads CASTFGNQPQHF. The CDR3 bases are TGTGCCAGCACATTTGGCAATCAGCCCCAGCATTTT.

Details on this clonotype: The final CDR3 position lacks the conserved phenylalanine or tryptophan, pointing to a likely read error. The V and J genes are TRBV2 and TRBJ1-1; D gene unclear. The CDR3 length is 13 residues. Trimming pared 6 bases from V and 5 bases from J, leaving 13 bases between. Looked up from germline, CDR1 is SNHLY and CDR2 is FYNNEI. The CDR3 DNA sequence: TGTGCCAGCAGCTTTACCTTGAGAACTGAAGCTTTCCTT. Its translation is CASSFTLRTEAFL.

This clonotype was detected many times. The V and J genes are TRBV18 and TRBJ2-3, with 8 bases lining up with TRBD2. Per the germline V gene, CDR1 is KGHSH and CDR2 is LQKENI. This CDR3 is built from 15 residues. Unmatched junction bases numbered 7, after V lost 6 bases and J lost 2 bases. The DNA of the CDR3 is TGTGCCAGCTCGCCGACTAGCGCCTCCACAGATACGCAGTATTTT. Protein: CASSPTSASTDTQYF.

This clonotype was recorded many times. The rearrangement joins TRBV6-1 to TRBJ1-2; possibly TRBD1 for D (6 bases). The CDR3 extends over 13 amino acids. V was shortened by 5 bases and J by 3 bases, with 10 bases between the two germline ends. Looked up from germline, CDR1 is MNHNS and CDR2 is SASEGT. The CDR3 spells CASSSTGHYGYTF. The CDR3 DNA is TGTGCCAGCAGTTCCACAGGGCACTATGGCTACACCTTC.

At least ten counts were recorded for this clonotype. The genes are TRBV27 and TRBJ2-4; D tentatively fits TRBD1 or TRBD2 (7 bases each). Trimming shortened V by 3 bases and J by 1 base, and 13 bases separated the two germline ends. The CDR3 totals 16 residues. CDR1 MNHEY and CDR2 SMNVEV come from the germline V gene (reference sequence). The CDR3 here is CASSFQGGAAKNIQYF. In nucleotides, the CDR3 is TGTGCCAGCAGTTTTCAGGGGGGGGCTGCCAAAAACATTCAGTACTTC.